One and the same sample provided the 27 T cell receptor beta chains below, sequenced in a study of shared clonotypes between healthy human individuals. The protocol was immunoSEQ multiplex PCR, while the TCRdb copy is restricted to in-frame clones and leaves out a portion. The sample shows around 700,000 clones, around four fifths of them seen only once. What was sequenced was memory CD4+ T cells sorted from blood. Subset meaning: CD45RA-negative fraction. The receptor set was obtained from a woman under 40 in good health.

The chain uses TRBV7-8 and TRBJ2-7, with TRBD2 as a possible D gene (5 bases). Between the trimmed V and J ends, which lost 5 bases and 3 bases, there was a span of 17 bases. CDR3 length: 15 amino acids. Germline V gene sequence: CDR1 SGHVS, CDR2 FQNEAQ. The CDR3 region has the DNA TGTGCCAGCAGCCGCCCGGGGTCCGAGGGCTACGAGCAGTACTTC. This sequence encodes CASSRPGSEGYEQYF. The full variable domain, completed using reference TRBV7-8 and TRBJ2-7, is GAGVSQSPRYKVAKRGQDVALRCDPISGHVSLFWYQQALGQGPEFLTYFQNEAQLDKSGLPSDRFFAERPEGSVSTLKIQRTQQEDSAVYLCASSRPGSEGYEQYFGPGTRLTVT.

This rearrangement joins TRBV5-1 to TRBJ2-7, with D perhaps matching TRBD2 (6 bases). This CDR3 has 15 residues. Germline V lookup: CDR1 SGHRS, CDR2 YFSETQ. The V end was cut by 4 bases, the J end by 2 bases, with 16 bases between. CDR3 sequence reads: CASSALWGGTYEQYF. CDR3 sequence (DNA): TGCGCCAGCAGCGCCCTCTGGGGAGGAACCTACGAGCAGTACTTC.

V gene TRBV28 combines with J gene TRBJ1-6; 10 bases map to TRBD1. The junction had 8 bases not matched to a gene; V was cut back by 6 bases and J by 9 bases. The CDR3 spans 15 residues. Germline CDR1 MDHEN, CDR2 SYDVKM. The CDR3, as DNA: TGTGCCAGCAGACCACCGACAGGGGGCGGTTCACCCCTCCACTTT. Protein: CASRPPTGGGSPLHF.

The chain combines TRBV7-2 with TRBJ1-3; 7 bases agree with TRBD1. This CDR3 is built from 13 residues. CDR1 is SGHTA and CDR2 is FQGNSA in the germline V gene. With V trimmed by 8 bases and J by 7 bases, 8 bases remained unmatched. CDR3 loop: CASAPQQGNTIYF. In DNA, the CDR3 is TGTGCCAGCGCTCCTCAACAGGGGAACACCATATATTTT.

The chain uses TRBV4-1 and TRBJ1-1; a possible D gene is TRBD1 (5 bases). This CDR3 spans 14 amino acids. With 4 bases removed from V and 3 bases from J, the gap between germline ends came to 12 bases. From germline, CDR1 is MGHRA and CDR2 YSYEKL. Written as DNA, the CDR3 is TGCGCCAGCAGCCTTAGAACAGGCTACACTGAAGCTTTCTTT. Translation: CASSLRTGYTEAFF.

CDR3 nucleotide sequence: TGTGCCAGCACGCCGACACCCAACACCGGGGAGCTGTTTTTT. Residues: CASTPTPNTGELFF. The rearrangement links TRBV27 to TRBJ2-2; D is unclear. The germline V gene encodes CDR1 MNHEY and CDR2 SMNVEV (reference sequence). The length of the CDR3 is 14 residues. Trimming took 7 bases from V and 2 from J, leaving 11 bases between them.

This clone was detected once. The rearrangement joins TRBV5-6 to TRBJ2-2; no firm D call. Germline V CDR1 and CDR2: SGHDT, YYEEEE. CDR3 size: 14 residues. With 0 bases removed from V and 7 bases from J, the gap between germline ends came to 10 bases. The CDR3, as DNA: TGTGCCAGCAGCTTGGTTCATACGGACGGGGAGCTGTTTTTT. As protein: CASSLVHTDGELFF.

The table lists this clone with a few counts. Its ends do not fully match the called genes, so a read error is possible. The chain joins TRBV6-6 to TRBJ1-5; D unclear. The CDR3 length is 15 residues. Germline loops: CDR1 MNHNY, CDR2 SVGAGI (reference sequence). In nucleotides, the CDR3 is TGTGCCAGCAGTTACTTGGCGAGTCGGGAACAGCACCAGCATTTT. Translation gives CASSYLASREQHQHF.

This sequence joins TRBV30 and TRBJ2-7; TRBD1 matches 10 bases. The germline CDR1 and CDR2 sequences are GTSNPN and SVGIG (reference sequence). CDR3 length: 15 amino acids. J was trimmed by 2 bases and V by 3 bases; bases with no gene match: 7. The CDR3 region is CAWSRPGTGAYEQYF. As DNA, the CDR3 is TGTGCCTGGAGCAGGCCCGGGACAGGGGCCTACGAGCAGTACTTC.

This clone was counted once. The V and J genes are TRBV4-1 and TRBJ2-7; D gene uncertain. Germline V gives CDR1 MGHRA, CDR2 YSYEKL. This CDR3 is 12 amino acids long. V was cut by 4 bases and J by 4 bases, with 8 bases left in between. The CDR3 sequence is CASSRLLYEQYF. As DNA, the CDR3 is TGCGCCAGCAGCCGCCTGCTTTACGAGCAGTACTTC.

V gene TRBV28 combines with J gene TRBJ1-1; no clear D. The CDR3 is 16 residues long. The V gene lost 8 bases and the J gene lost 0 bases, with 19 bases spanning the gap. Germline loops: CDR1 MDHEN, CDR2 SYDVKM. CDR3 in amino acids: CASGSISRGLNTEAFF. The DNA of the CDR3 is TGTGCCAGCGGTTCCATCTCTCGGGGATTGAACACTGAAGCTTTCTTT.

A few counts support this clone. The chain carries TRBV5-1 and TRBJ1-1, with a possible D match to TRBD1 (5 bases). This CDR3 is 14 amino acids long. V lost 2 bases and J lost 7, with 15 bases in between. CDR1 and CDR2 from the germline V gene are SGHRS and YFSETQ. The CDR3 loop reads CASSFLQGVDEAFF. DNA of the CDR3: TGCGCCAGCAGCTTTCTGCAGGGAGTAGATGAAGCTTTCTTT.

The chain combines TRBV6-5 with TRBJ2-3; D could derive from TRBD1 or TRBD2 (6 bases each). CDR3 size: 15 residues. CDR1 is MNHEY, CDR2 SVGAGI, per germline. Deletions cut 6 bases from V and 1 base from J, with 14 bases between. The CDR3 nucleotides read TGTGCCAGCAGCCCCCGGGGGCTGGGCACAGATACGCAGTATTTT. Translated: CASSPRGLGTDTQYF.

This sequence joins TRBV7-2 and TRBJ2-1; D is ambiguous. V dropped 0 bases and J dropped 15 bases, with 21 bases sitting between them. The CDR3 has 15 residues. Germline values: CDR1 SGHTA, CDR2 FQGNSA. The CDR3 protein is CASSLAGLESSPLFF. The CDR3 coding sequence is TGTGCCAGCAGCTTAGCAGGTTTGGAGTCGTCCCCCCTGTTCTTC.

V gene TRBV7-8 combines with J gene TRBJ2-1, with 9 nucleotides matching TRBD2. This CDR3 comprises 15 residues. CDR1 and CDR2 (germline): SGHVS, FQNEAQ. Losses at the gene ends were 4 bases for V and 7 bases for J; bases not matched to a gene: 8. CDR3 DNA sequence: TGTGCCAGCAGCTGGGGGCGCGGGAGGGATAATGAGCAGTTCTTC. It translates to CASSWGRGRDNEQFF.

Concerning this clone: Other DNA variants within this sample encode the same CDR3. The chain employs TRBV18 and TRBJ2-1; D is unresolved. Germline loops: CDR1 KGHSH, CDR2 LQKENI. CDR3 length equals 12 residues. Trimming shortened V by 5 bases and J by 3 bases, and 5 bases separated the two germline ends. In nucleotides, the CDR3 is TGTGCCAGCTCAGAGATCTACAATGAGCAGTTCTTC. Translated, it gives CASSEIYNEQFF.

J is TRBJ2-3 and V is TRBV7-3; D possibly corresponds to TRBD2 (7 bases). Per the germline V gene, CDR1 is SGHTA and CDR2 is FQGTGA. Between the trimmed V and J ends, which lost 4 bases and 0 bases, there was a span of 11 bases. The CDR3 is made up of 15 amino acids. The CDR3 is CASSWGGRSTDTQYF. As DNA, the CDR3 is TGTGCCAGCAGCTGGGGGGGCCGTAGCACAGATACGCAGTATTTT.

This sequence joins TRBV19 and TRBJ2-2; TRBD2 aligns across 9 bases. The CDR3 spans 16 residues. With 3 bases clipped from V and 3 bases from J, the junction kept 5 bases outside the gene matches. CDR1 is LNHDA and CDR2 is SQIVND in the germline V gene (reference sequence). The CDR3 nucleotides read TGTGCCAGTAGTATGTATGGGACTAGCTACACCGGGGAGCTGTTTTTT. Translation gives CASSMYGTSYTGELFF.

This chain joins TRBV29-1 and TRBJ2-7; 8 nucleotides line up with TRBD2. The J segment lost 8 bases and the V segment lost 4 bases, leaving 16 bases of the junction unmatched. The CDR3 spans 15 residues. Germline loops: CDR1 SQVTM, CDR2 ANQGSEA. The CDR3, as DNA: TGCAGCGTTGTTTCGGCGGGAGGACCTCCTACGCAGCAGTACTTC. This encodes CSVVSAGGPPTQQYF.

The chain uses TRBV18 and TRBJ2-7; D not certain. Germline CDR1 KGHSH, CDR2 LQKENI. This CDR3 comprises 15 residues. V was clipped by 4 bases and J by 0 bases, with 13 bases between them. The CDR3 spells CASSLGPISSYEQYF. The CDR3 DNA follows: TGTGCCAGCTCACTAGGACCAATTAGCTCCTACGAGCAGTACTTC. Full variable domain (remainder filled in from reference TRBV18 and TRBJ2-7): NAGVMQNPRHLVRRRGQEARLRCSPMKGHSHVYWYRQLPEEGLKFMVYLQKENIIDESGMPKERFSAEFPKEGPSILRIQQVVRGDSAAYFCASSLGPISSYEQYFGPGTRLTVT.

This CDR3 is CASSLPGTPYNEQFF. The CDR3 nucleotides are TGTGCCAGCAGTTTACCCGGGACTCCCTACAATGAGCAGTTCTTC. The rearrangement joins TRBV28 to TRBJ2-1; the D gene is possibly TRBD2 (6 bases). V was trimmed by 2 bases and J by 2 bases, leaving 10 bases between them. CDR3 length: 15 residues. The germline V gene has CDR1 MDHEN and CDR2 SYDVKM.

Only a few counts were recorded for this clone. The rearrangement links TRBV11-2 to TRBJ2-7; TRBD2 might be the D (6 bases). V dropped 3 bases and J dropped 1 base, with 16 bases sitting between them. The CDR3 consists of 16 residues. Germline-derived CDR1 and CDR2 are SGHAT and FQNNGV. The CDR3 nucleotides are TGTGCCAGCAGCTTTAGCCGGGGGTCCCGGTCCTACGAGCAGTACTTC. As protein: CASSFSRGSRSYEQYF.

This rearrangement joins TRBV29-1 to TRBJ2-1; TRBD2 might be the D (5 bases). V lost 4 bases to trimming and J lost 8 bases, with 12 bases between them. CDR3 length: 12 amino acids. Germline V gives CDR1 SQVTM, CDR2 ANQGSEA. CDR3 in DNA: TGCAGCGTTGGAGGGAGCGGCGATGAGCAGTTCTTC. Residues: CSVGGSGDEQFF.

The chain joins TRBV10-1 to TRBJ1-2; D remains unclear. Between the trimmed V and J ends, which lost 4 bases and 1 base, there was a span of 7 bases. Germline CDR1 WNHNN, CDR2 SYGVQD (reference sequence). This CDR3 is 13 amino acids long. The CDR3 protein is CASSATLNYGYTF. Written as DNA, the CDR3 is TGCGCCAGCAGTGCTACACTTAACTATGGCTACACCTTC.

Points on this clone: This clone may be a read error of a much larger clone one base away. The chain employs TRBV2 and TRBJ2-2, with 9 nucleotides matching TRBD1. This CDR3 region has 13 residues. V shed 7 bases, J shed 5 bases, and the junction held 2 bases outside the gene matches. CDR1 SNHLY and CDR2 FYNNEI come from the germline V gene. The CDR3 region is CASKGTGTGELFF. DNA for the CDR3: TGTGCCAGCAAAGGGACAGGGACCGGGGAGCTGTTTTTT.

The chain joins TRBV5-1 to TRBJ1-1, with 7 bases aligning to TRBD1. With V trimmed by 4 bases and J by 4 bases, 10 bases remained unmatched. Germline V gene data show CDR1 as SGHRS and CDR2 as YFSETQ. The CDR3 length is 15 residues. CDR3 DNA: TGCGCCAGCAGCAGGACAGGCCCGGGTGCCACTGAAGCTTTCTTT. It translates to CASSRTGPGATEAFF.

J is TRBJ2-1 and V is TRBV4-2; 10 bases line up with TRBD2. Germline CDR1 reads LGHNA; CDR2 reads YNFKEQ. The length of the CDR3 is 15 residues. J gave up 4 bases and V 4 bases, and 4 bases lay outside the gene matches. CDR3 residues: CASSPGTSVYNEQFF. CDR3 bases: TGTGCCAGCAGCCCCGGGACTAGCGTGTACAATGAGCAGTTCTTC.